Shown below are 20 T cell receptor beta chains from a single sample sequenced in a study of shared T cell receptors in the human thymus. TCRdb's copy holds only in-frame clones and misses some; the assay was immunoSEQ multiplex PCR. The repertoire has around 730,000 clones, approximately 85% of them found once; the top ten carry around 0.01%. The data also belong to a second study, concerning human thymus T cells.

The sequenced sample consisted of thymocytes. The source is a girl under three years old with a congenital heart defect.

The CDR3 spells CATTGPTSYEQYF. The CDR3, as DNA: TGTGCCACCACAGGGCCTACCTCCTACGAGCAGTACTTC. The chain is built from TRBV28 and TRBJ2-7, with a possible D match to TRBD1 (6 bases). V lost 10 bases to trimming and J lost 0 bases, with 13 bases between them. The CDR3 is made up of 13 amino acids. CDR1 and CDR2 from the germline V gene are MDHEN and SYDVKM.

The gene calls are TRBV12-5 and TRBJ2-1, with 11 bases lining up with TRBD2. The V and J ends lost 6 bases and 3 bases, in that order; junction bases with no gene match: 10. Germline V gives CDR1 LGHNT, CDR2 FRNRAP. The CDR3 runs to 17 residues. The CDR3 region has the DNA TGTGCTAGTGGCCGCAATAAACTAGCGGGGGTCTACAATGAGCAGTTCTTC. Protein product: CASGRNKLAGVYNEQFF.

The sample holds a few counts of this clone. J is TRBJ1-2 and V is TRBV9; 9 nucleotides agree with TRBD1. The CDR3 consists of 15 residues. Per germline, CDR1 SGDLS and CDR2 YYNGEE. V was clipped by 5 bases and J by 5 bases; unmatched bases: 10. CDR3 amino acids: CASSRDRELVYGYTF. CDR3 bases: TGTGCCAGCAGTAGGGACAGGGAGCTGGTATATGGCTACACCTTC.

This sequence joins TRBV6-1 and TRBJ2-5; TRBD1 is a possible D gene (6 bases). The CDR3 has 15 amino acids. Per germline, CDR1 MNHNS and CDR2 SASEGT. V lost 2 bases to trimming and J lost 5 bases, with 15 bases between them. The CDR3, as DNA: TGTGCCAGCAGTGAACGGACAGTCCGGGGTGAGACCCAGTACTTC. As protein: CASSERTVRGETQYF.

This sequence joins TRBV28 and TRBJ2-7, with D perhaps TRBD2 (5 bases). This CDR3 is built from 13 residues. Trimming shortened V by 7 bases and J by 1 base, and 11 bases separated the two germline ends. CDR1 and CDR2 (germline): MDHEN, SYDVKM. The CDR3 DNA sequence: TGTGCCAGCACCTCGGAGGTGTCCTACGAGCAGTACTTC. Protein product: CASTSEVSYEQYF.

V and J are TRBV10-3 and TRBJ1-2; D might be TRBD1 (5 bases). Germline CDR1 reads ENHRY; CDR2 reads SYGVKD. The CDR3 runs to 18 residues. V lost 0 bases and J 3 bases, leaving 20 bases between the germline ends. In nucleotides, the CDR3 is TGTGCCATCAGTGAGTCGGGTGGGATGGGACTTTATGACTATGGCTACACCTTC. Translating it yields CAISESGGMGLYDYGYTF.

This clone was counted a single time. The CDR3: CASSPGTGDYEQYF. CDR3 nucleotide sequence: TGTGCCAGCAGCCCCGGGACAGGGGACTACGAGCAGTACTTC. The chain uses TRBV7-9 and TRBJ2-7; 10 positions agree with TRBD1. There are 14 residues in the CDR3. Germline assignment: CDR1 SEHNR and CDR2 FQNEAQ (reference sequence). Trimming cost V 5 bases and J 3 bases; bases outside gene matches: 4.

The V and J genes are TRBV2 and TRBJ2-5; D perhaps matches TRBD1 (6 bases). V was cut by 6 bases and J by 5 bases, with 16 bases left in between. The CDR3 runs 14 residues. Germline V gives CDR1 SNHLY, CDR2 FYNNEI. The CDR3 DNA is TGTGCCAGCAGGCCCAGGCAGGGGCGGGAGACCCAGTACTTC. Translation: CASRPRQGRETQYF.

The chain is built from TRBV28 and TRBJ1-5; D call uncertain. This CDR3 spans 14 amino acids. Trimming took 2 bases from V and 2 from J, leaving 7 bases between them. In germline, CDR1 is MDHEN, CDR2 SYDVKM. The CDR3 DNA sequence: TGTGCCAGCAGTTTAGGCCCCGGCAATCAGCCCCAGCATTTT. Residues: CASSLGPGNQPQHF.

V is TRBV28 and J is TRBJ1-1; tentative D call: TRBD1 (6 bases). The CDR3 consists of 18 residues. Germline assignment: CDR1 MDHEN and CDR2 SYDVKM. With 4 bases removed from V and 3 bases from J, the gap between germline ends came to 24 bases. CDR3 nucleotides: TGTGCCAGCAGTTCGTCAATGATCAGGGGTGAGAGAGACACTGAAGCTTTCTTT. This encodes CASSSSMIRGERDTEAFF.

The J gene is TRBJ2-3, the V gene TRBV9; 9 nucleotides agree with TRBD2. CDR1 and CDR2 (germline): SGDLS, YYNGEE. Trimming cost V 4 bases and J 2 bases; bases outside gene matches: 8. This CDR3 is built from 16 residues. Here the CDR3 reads CASSLGPGLATDTQYF. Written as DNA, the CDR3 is TGTGCCAGCAGCCTAGGACCGGGACTAGCCACAGATACGCAGTATTTT.

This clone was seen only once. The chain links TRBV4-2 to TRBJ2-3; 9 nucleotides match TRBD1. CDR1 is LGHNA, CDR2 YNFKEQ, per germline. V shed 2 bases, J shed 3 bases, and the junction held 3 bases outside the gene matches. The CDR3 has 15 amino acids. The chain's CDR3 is CASSQPGQGTDTQYF. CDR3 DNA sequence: TGTGCCAGCAGCCAACCGGGACAGGGAACAGATACGCAGTATTTT.

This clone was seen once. CDR3 nucleotides: TGTGCCAGCAGTGAACCATCGGGACAGGGGTACTCACCCCTCCACTTT. This translates into CASSEPSGQGYSPLHF. V gene TRBV25-1 combines with J gene TRBJ1-6; 10 bases match TRBD1. The V gene's germline CDR1 is MGHDK and CDR2 SYGVNS. The trim removed 2 bases at V and 10 bases at J, leaving 8 bases unmatched. This CDR3 region has 16 residues.

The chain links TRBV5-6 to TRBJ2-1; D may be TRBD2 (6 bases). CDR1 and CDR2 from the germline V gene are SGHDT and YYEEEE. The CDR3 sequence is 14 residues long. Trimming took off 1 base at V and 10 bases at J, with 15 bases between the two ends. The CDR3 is CASSLFGGVSEQFF. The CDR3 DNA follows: TGTGCCAGCAGCTTGTTCGGGGGAGTAAGCGAGCAGTTCTTC.

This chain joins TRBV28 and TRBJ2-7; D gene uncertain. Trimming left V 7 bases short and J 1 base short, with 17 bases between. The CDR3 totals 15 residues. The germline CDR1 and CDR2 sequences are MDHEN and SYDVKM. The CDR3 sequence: CASTQNFNLSYEQYF. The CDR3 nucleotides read TGTGCCAGCACCCAAAATTTTAACCTATCCTACGAGCAGTACTTC.

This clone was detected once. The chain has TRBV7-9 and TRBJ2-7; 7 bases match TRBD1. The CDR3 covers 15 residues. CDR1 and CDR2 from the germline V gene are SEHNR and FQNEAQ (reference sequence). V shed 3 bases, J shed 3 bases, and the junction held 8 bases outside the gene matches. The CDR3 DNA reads TGTGCCAGCAGCTTTAACCCCACAGGGGTCTACGAGCAGTACTTC. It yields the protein CASSFNPTGVYEQYF.

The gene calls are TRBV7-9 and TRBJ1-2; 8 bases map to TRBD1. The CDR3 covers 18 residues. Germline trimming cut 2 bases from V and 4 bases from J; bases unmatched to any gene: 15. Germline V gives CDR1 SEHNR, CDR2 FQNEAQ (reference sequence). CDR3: CASSLRGTGHQEGYGYTF. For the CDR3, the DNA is TGTGCCAGCAGCTTAAGAGGGACAGGACACCAGGAAGGCTATGGCTACACCTTC.

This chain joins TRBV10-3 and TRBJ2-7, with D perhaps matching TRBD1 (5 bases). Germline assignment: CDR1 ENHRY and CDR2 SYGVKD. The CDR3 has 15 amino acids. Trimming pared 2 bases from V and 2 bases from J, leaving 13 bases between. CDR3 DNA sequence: TGTGCCATCAGTGAGAAGTGGACACCACCCTACGAGCAGTACTTC. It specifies CAISEKWTPPYEQYF.

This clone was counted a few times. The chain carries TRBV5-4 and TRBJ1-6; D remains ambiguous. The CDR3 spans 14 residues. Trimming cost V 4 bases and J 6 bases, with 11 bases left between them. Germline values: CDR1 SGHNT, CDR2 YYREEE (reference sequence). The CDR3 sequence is CASSLARCNSPLHF. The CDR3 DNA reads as TGTGCCAGCAGCCTTGCTAGGTGTAATTCACCCCTCCACTTT.

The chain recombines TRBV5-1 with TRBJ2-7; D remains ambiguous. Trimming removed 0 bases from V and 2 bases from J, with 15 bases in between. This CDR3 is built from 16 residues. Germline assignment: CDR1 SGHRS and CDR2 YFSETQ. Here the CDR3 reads CASSLVSGRNPYEQYF. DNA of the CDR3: TGCGCCAGCAGCTTGGTATCAGGCAGGAACCCCTACGAGCAGTACTTC. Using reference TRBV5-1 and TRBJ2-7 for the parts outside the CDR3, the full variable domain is KAGVTQTPRYLIKTRGQQVTLSCSPISGHRSVSWYQQTPGQGLQFLFEYFSETQRNKGNFPGRFSGRQFSNSRSEMNVSTLELGDSALYLCASSLVSGRNPYEQYFGPGTRLTVT.